This TCR beta chain came from a study of T-cell reconstitution after alpha-beta-depleted transplantation in children. Overall study findings and caveats: A year had passed since transplant, and T-cell counts and diversity by then came mostly from newly produced T cells. Surviving recipient T cells and thymic progenitors produced the high day-60 TCRbeta diversity seen in some patients. Several hundred expanded graft clones reportedly were the source of alpha-beta T cells about two months after transplant.

CDR1 and CDR2 from the germline V gene are GTSNPN and SVGIG (reference sequence). This CDR3 spans 13 amino acids. With 2 bases removed from V and 11 bases from J, the gap between germline ends came to 18 bases. Library preparation (for TCRbeta) was performed with unique molecular identifiers. TCRdb reprocessed the PCR reads with MiXCR, giving one entry per CDR3 protein. The sample comprises about a million distinct CDR3 sequences, about 29% of which are singletons, and around 30% rests with the top ten. This clonotype has just one count. No antigen is known for it. The chain carries TRBV30 and TRBJ1-1, with TRBD1 as a possible D gene (6 bases). Sequenced here: PBMCs, mostly from graft donor cells, sampled 360 days after TCRalphabeta/CD19-depleted stem cell transplant. The source of this sequence is a boy under three years old who had a stem cell transplant for SCID, so the T cells may come from the graft donor. The CDR3, as DNA: TGTGCCTGGAGTTACATCAGCAGGGGTCCGGCTTTCTTT. The encoded protein is CAWSYISRGPAFF.